Listed below are T cell receptor beta chains from one sample, sequenced in a study of blood T cell repertoires in COVID-19. The repertoire was sequenced with immunoSEQ multiplex PCR; TCRdb's copy has only in-frame clones and lacks some. The sample has roughly 290,000 clones; 70% to 90% are singletons. The sample consisted of PBMCs or T cells enriched from blood (not recorded which). These receptors all stem from a woman in her 30s who had recovered from COVID-19. Each CDR3 is given without its conserved first and last residue.

v_call: TRBV28; cdr3_aa: ASSSAGTGNQPQH
v_call: TRBV10-3; cdr3_aa: AIREGQLNTEAF
v_call: TRBV9; cdr3_aa: ASSVETGSPQY
v_call: TRBV3-1/TRBV3-2; cdr3_aa: ASSQDLPDWTYEQY
v_call: TRBV6-5; cdr3_aa: ATTGASRGQETQY
v_call: TRBV3-1/TRBV3-2; cdr3_aa: ASSQVGGVVPNYGYT
v_call: TRBV19; cdr3_aa: ASSIDRAGGQPQH
v_call: TRBV27; cdr3_aa: ASSLRRDSPLH
v_call: TRBV3-1/TRBV3-2; cdr3_aa: ASSPLAAVPINIQY
v_call: TRBV7-2; cdr3_aa: ASSLSGLGPEAF
v_call: TRBV13; cdr3_aa: ASSTTHDSYEQY
v_call: TRBV28; cdr3_aa: ASSFLRSSYNSPLH